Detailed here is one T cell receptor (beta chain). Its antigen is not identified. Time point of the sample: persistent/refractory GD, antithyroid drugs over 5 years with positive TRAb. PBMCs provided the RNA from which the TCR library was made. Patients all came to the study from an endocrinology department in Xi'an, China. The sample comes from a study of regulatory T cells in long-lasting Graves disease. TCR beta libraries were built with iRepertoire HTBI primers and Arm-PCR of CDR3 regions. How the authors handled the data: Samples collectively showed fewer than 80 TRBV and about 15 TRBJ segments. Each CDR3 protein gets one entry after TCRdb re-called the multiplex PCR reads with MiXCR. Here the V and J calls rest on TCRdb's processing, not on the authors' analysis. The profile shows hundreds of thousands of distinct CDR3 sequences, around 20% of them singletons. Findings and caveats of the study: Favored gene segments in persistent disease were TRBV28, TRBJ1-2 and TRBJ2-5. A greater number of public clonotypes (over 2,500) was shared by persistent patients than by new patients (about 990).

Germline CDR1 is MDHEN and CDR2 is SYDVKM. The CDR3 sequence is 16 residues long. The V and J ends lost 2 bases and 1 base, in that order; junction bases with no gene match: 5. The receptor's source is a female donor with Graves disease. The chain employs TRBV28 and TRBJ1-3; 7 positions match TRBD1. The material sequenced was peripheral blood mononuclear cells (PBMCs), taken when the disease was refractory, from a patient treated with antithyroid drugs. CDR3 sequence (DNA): TGTGCCAGCAGTTTAAACGCAGGGGGTTCTGGAAACACCATATATTTT. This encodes CASSLNAGGSGNTIYF.